One T cell receptor (beta chain) is described in this entry. These data belong to a study of blood T cell repertoires in COVID-19. Background on the study: Sample material is recorded as cDNA or gDNA derived from T cells, B-cell-depleted T cells, or PBMCs.

The method was immunoSEQ multiplex PCR; TCRdb's version includes in-frame clones alone and lacks a portion of them. The profile shows approximately 200,000 clones, around 90% of them singletons. For recovered donors of Cohort 3, there were two negative PCRs, clearance, or symptom resolution. CDR3 length: 14 residues. The V end was cut by 0 bases, the J end by 1 base, with 6 bases between. Germline V gives CDR1 LGHDT, CDR2 YNNKEL (reference sequence). The specimen was PBMCs or T cells enriched from blood (not recorded which). The J gene is TRBJ1-2, the V gene TRBV3-1 (or the pseudogene TRBV3-2), with no clear D. The TCR sequence derives from a young woman who had recovered from COVID-19. CDR3 in DNA: TGTGCCAGCAGCCAAGAGACACATAACTATGGCTACACCTTC. It specifies CASSQETHNYGYTF.